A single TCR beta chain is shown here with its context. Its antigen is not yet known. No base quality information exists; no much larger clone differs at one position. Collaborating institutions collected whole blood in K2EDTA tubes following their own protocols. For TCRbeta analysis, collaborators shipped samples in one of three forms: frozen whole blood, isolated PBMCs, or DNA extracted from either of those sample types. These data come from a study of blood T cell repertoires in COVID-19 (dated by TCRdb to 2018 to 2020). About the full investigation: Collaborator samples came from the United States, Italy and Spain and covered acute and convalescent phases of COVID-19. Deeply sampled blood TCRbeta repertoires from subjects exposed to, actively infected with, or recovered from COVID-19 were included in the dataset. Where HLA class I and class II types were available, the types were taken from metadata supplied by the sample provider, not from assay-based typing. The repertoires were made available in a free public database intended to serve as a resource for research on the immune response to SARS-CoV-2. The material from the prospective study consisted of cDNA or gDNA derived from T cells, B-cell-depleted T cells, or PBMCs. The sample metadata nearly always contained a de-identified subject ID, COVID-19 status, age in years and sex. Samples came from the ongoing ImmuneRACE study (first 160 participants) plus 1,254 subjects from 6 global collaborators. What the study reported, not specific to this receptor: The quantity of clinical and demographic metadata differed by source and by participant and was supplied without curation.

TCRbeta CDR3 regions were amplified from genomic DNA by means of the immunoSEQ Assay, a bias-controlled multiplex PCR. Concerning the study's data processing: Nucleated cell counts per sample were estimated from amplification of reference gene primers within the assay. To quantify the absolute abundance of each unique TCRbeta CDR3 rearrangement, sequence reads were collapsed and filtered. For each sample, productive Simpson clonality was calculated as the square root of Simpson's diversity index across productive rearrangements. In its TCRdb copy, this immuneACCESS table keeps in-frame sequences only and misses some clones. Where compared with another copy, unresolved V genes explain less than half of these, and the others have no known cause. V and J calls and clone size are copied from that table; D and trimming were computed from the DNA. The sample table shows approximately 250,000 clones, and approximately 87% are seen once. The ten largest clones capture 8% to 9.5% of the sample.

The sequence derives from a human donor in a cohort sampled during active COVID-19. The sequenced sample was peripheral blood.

CDR3 reads: CASSPLVSGNTYEQYF. The nucleotide sequence reads TGTGCCAGCTCACCTCTTGTGTCAGGGAATACCTACGAGCAGTACTTC. The sequence links TRBV18 to TRBJ2-7, and the D gene may be TRBD1, 5 bases matching. Its CDR3 holds 16 amino acids, cysteine through phenylalanine. Of all the DNA, just the CDR3 is kept, 48 bases in frame from base 1. For CDR1 and CDR2, the germline V gene lists KGHSH and LQKENI. Deletion took 3 bases off V and 2 bases off J, with a span of 17 bases between the germline ends.